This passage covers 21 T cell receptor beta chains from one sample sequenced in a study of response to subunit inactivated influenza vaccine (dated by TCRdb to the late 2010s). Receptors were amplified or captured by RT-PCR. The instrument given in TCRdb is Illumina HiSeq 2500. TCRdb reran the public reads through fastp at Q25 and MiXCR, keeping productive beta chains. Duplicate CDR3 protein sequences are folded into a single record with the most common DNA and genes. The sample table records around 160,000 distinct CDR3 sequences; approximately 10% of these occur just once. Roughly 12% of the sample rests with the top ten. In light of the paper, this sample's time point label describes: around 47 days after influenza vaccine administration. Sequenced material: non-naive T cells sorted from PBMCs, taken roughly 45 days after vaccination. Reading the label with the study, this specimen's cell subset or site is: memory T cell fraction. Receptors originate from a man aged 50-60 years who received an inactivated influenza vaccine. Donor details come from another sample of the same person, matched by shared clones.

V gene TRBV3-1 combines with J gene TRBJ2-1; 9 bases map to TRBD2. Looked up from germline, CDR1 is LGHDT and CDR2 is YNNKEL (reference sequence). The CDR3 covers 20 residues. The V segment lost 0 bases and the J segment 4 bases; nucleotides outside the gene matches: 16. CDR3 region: CASSQDSSGAGGPFYNEQFF. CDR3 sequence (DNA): TGTGCCAGCAGCCAAGATTCGAGTGGGGCGGGGGGGCCTTTTTACAATGAGCAGTTCTTC.

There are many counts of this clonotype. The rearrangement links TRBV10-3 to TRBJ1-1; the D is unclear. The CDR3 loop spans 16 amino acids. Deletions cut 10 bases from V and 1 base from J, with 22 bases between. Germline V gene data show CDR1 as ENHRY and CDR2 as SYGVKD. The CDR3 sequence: CATRTPLAKGNTEAFF. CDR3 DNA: TGTGCCACCCGAACCCCCTTAGCCAAGGGGAACACTGAAGCTTTCTTT.

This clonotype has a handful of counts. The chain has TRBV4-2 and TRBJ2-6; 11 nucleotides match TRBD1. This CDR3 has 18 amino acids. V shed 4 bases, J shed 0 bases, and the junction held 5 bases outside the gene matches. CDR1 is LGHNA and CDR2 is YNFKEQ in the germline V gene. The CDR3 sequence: CASSPRTGGTSGANVLTF. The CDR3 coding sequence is TGTGCCAGCAGCCCCAGGACAGGGGGCACCTCTGGGGCCAACGTCCTGACTTTC.

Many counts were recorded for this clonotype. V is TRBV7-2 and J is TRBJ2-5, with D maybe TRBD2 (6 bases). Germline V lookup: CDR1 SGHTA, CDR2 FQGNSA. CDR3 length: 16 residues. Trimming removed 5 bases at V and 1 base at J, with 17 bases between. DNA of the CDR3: TGTGCCAGCAGCCTGCGGGGCAATAGCGGCCAAGAGACCCAGTACTTC. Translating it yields CASSLRGNSGQETQYF.

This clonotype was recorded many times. The CDR3 reads CASSLLAGWTTGELFF. The CDR3 bases are TGTGCCAGCAGTTTATTGGCGGGGTGGACGACCGGGGAGCTGTTTTTT. The chain couples TRBV27 to TRBJ2-2, with D perhaps matching TRBD2 (6 bases). Trimming stripped 1 base from V and 5 bases from J, with 14 bases between. Germline V gene data show CDR1 as MNHEY and CDR2 as SMNVEV (reference sequence). The CDR3 runs to 16 residues.

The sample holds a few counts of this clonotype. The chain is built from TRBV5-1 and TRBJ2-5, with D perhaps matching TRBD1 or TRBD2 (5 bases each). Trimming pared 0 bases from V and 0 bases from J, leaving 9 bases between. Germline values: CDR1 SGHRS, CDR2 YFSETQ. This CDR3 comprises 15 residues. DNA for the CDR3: TGCGCCAGCAGCTTGGTGGGGGAGTACCAAGAGACCCAGTACTTC. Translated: CASSLVGEYQETQYF.

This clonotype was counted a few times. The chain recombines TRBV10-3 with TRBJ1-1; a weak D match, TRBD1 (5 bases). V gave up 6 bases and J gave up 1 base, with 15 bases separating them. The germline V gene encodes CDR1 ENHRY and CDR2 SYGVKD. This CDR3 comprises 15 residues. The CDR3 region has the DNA TGTGCCATCAGAGGGAAACAGGAAGAGAACACTGAAGCTTTCTTT. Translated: CAIRGKQEENTEAFF.

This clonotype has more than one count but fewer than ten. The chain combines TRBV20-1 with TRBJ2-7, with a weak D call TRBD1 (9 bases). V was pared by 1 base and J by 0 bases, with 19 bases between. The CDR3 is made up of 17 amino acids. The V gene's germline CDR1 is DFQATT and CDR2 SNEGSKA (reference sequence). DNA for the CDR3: TGCAGTGCTAGAGGACAGGGGGATAGCGGGACCTCCTACGAGCAGTACTTC. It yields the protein CSARGQGDSGTSYEQYF.

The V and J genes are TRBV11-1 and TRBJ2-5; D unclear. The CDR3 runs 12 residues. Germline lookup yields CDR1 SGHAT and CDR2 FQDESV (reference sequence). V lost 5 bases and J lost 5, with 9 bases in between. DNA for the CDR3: TGTGCCAGCAGCAACGACTGGGAGACCCAGTACTTC. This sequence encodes CASSNDWETQYF.

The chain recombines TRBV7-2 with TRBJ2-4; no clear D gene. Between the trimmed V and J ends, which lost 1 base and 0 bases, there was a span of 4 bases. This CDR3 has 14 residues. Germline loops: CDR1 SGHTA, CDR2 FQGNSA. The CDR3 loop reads CASSLVGAKNIQYF. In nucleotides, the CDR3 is TGTGCCAGCAGCTTAGTTGGAGCCAAAAACATTCAGTACTTC.

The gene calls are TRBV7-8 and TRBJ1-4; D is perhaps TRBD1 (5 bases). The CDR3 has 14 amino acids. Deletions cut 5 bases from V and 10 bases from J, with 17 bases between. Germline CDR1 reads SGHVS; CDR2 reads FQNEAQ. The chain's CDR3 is CASSLSGQVVKLFF. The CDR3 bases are TGTGCCAGCAGCCTCTCGGGGCAGGTTGTAAAACTGTTTTTT. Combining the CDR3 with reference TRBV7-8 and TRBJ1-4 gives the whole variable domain GAGVSQSPRYKVAKRGQDVALRCDPISGHVSLFWYQQALGQGPEFLTYFQNEAQLDKSGLPSDRFFAERPEGSVSTLKIQRTQQEDSAVYLCASSLSGQVVKLFFGSGTQLSVL.

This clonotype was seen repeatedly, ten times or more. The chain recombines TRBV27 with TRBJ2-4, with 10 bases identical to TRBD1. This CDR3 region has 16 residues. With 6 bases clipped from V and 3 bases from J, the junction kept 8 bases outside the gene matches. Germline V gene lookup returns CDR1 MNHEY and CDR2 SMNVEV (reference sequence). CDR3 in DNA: TGTGCCAGCAGACGACAGGGGGCCTTAGGCAAAAACATTCAGTACTTC. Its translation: CASRRQGALGKNIQYF.

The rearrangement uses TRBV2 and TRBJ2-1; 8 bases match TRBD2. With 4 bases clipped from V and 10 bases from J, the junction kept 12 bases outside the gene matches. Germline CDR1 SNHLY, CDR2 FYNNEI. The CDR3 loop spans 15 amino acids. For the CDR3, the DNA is TGTGCCAGCAGTGTGGGTTCGGGAGGGAGCAACGAGCAGTTCTTC. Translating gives CASSVGSGGSNEQFF.

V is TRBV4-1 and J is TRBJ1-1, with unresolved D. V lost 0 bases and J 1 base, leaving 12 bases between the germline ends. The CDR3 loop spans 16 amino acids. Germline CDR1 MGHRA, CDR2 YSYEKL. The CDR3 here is CASSQDWGRANTEAFF. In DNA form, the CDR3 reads TGCGCCAGCAGCCAAGATTGGGGAAGAGCGAACACTGAAGCTTTCTTT.

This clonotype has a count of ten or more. The CDR3 is CASSPNSGGYEQYF. The CDR3 DNA sequence: TGTGCCAGCAGCCCCAACTCAGGGGGCTACGAGCAGTACTTC. The V gene is TRBV7-9, the J gene TRBJ2-7; 7 bases agree with TRBD1. The CDR3 sequence is 14 residues long. Germline CDR1 and CDR2: SEHNR and FQNEAQ (reference sequence). Trimming removed 5 bases from V and 3 bases from J; junction bases left unmatched: 7.

DNA of the CDR3: TGCAGCGTCGCACCACAGGGTTTGAACACTGAAGCTTTCTTT. Its translation: CSVAPQGLNTEAFF. The chain couples TRBV29-1 to TRBJ1-1; TRBD1 is a possible D gene (6 bases). Trimming left V 6 bases short and J 0 bases short, with 14 bases between. Germline V gene data show CDR1 as SQVTM and CDR2 as ANQGSEA. CDR3 length: 14 amino acids. Filled out from reference TRBV29-1 and TRBJ1-1, the complete variable domain reads SAVISQKPSRDICQRGTSLTIQCQVDSQVTMMFWYRQQPGQSLTLIATANQGSEATYESGFVIDKFPISRPNLTFSTLTVSNMSPEDSSIYLCSVAPQGLNTEAFFGQGTRLTVV.

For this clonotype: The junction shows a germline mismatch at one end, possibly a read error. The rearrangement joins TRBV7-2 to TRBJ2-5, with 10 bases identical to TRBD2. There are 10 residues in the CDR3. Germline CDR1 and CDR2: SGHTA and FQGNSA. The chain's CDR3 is CACSGGALYF. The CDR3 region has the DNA TGTGCCTGCAGCGGGGGGGCACTGTACTTC. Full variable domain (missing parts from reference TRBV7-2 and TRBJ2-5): GAGVSQSPSNKVTEKGKDVELRCDPISGHTALYWYRQSLGQGLEFLIYFQGNSAPDKSGLPSDRFSAERTGGSVSTLTIQRTQQEDSAVYLCACSGGALYFGPGTRLLVL.

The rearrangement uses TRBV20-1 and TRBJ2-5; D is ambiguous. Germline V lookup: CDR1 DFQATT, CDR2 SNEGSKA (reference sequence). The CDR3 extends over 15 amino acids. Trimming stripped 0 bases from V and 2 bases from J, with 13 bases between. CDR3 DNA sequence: TGCAGTGCTAGAGATCCGTGGACGGCTCAAGAGACCCAGTACTTC. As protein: CSARDPWTAQETQYF.

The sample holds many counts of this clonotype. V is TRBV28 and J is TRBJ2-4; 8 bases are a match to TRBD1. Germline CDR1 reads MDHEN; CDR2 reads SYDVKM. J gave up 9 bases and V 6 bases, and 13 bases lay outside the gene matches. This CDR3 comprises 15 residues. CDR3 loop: CASSQNPGQAVIQYF. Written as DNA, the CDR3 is TGTGCCAGCAGCCAAAACCCGGGACAGGCCGTCATTCAGTACTTC.

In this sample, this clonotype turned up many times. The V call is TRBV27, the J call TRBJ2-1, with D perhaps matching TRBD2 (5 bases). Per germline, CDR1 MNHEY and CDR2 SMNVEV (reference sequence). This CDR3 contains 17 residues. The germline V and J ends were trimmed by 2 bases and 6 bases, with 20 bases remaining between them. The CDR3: CASSLRTPGNRPNEQFF. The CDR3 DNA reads TGTGCCAGCAGTTTACGAACCCCGGGAAATAGGCCCAATGAGCAGTTCTTC.

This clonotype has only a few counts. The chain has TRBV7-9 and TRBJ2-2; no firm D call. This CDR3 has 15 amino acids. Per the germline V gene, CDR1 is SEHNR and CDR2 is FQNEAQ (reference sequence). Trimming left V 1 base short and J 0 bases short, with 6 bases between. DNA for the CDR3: TGTGCCAGCAGCTTAGGGGCCGCGAACACCGGGGAGCTGTTTTTT. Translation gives CASSLGAANTGELFF.